This record concerns one TCR beta chain sequence. The record originates from a study of CD8+CD57+ T cells in acquired aplastic anemia. This CDR3 is built from 14 residues. Trimming took off 2 bases at V and 2 bases at J, with 10 bases between the two ends. Germline CDR1 and CDR2: SGHRS and YFSETQ. For CDR3 and TCR beta VDJ profiling, genomic DNA was the template used. One entry per CDR3 protein, called by TCRdb with MiXCR from the reads. In the table there are around 51,000 distinct CDR3 sequences, approximately 72% of which are singletons. Input material: sorted CD4+, CD8+, or CD8+CD57+ T cells (not recorded which) from PBMCs. J is TRBJ1-2 and V is TRBV5-1, with D hard to call. The receptor was derived from a human donor in good health, serving as a control. The CDR3 DNA sequence: TGCGCCAGCAGCTTTCGGGAGGCCAACTATGGCTACACCTTC. Its protein product is CASSFREANYGYTF.